These 2 T cell receptor beta chains came from one sample sequenced in a study of blood T cells in healthy people across ages. It was with a sample-barcoded 5' primer and a J-beta primer mix that a second PCR of about 6 to 12 cycles was run. TCRdb re-called the 5' RACE reads with MiXCR, one entry per CDR3 protein. Of about 780,000 distinct CDR3 sequences listed, about a quarter were seen once; the top ten hold 3%. The same specimen was also included in a second study, on T cells of mothers and their children.

Sequenced material: blood. These receptors originate from a boy aged 5-17 years in good health.

This clonotype was detected once. J is TRBJ2-7 and V is TRBV6-6; D is possibly TRBD1 or TRBD2 (5 bases each). The germline V gene encodes CDR1 MNHNY and CDR2 SVGAGI (reference sequence). Trimming removed 5 bases at V and 3 bases at J, with 11 bases between. The CDR3 sequence is 13 residues long. The CDR3 DNA follows: TGTGCCAGCAGTCCTCGGGACGTCTACGAGCAGTACTTC. Protein: CASSPRDVYEQYF.

This chain uses TRBV28 with TRBJ1-5, with TRBD1 matching 8 bases. V shed 6 bases and J 4 bases; nucleotides not matched to a gene: 5. The CDR3 has 14 amino acids. Germline V gives CDR1 MDHEN, CDR2 SYDVKM. CDR3 amino acids: CASRNRGENQPQHF. Written as DNA, the CDR3 is TGTGCCAGCAGGAACAGGGGGGAAAATCAGCCCCAGCATTTT.